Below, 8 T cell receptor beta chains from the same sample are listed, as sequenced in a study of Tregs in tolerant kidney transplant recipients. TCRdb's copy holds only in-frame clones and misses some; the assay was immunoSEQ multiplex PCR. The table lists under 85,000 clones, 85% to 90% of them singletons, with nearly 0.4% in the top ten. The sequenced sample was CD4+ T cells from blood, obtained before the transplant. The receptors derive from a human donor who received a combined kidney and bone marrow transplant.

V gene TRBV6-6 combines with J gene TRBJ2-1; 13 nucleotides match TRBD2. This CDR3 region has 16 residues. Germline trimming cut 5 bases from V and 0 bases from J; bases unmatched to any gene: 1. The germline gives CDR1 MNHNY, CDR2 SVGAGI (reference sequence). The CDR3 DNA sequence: TGTGCCAGCAGTAGGACTAGCGGGGGCTCCTACAATGAGCAGTTCTTC. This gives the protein CASSRTSGGSYNEQFF.

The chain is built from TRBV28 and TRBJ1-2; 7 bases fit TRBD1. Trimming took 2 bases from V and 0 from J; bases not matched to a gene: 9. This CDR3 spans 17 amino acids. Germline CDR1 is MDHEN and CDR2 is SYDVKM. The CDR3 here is CASSLVLRGLTNYGYTF. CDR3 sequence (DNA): TGTGCCAGCAGTTTAGTACTAAGGGGGCTAACTAACTATGGCTACACCTTC.

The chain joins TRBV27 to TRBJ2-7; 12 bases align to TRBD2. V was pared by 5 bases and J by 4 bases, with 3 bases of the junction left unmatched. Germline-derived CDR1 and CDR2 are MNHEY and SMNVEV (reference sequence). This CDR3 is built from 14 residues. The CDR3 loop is CASSQTSGSYEQYF. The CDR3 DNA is TGTGCCAGCAGTCAGACTAGCGGGAGTTACGAGCAGTACTTC.

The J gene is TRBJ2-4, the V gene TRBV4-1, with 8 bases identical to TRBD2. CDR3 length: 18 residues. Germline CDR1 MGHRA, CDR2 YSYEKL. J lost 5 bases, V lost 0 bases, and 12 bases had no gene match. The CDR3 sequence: CASSQDGGEGFWQNIQYF. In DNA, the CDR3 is TGCGCCAGCAGCCAAGACGGGGGGGAGGGTTTCTGGCAAAACATTCAGTACTTC.

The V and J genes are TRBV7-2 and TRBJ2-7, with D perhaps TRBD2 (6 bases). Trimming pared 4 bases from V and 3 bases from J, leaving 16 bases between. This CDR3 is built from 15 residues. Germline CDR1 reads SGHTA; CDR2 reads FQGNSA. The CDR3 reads CASSSSAGYLYEQYF. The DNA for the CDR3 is TGTGCCAGCAGCTCCTCGGCGGGGTACCTCTACGAGCAGTACTTC.

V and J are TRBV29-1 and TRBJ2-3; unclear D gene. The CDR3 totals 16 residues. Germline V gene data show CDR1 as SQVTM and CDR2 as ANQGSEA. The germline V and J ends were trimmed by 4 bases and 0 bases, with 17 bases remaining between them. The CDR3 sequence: CSVVKTFAASTDTQYF. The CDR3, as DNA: TGCAGCGTTGTAAAGACCTTTGCGGCTAGCACAGATACGCAGTATTTT.

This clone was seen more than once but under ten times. This CDR3 reads CAWTLAGGLNTGELFF. The CDR3, as DNA: TGTGCCTGGACACTAGCGGGAGGGCTAAACACCGGGGAGCTGTTTTTT. This rearrangement joins TRBV30 to TRBJ2-2, with 13 bases that match TRBD2. CDR1 and CDR2 (germline): GTSNPN, SVGIG (reference sequence). The junction had 4 bases not matched to a gene; V was cut back by 4 bases and J by 2 bases. This CDR3 is 16 amino acids long. The variable domain in full, with the rest retrieved from reference TRBV30 and TRBJ2-2, is SQTIHQWPATLVQPVGSPLSLECTVEGTSNPNLYWYRQAAGRGLQLLFYSVGIGQISSEVPQNLSASRPQDRQFILSSKKLLLSDSGFYLCAWTLAGGLNTGELFFGEGSRLTVL.

The CDR3: CAGRDRDHEQYF. The CDR3 DNA is TGTGCCGGCCGGGACAGGGACCACGAGCAGTACTTC. The chain has TRBV28 and TRBJ2-7; 9 nucleotides agree with TRBD1. CDR1 is MDHEN, CDR2 SYDVKM, per germline. The CDR3 runs to 12 residues. V was clipped by 11 bases and J by 5 bases; unmatched bases: 7.